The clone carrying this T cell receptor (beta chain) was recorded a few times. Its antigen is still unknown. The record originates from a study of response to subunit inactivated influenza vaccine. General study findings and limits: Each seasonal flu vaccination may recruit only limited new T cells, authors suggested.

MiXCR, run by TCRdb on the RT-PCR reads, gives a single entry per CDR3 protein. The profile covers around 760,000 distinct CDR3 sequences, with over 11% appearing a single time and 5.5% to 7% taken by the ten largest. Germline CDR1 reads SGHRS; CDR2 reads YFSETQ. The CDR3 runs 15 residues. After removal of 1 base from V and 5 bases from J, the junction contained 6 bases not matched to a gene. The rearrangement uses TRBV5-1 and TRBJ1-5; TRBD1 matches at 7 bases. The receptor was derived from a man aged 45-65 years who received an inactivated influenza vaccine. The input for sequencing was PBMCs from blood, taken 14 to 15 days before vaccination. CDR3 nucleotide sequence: TGCGCCAGCAGCTTGTCCGGGACAGAATATCAGCCCCAGCATTTT. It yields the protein CASSLSGTEYQPQHF.